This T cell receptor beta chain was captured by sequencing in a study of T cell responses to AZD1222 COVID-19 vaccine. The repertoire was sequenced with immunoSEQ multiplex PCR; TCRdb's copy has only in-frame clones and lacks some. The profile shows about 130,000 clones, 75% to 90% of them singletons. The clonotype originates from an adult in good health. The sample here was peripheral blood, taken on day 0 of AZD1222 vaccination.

CDR3 DNA: TGTGCCAGCAGTGGGGACGGGCACACAGATACGCAGTATTTT. Translation: CASSGDGHTDTQYF. The V gene is TRBV25-1, the J gene TRBJ2-3; the D gene could be TRBD1 or TRBD2 (5 bases each). V lost 4 bases, J lost 2 bases, and 10 bases lay in between. Germline CDR1 and CDR2: MGHDK and SYGVNS. The CDR3 has 14 amino acids.